This entry lists 10 T cell receptor beta chains sequenced from one sample in a study of T-cell reconstitution after alpha-beta-depleted transplantation in children. Unique molecular identifiers featured in how the TCRbeta library was prepared. TCRdb reprocessed the PCR reads via MiXCR and lists one record per CDR3 protein. The data contain some 520,000 distinct CDR3 sequences, 32% of them singletons. The specimen was PBMCs from the stem cell graft donor, collected from the stem cell graft. All receptors come from a human donor who donated a stem cell graft to a child with aplastic anemia.

The chain combines TRBV27 with TRBJ2-1, with D perhaps TRBD2 (5 bases). V was cut by 6 bases and J by 3 bases, with 9 bases left in between. Per germline, CDR1 MNHEY and CDR2 SMNVEV (reference sequence). The CDR3 is made up of 13 amino acids. CDR3 region: CASREGLYNEQFF. In nucleotides, the CDR3 is TGTGCCAGCAGAGAGGGCCTCTACAATGAGCAGTTCTTC.

This clonotype came up many times. The rearrangement links TRBV7-2 to TRBJ1-2; no definite D call. Trimming removed 5 bases from V and 9 bases from J, with 13 bases in between. From germline, CDR1 is SGHTA and CDR2 FQGNSA. The CDR3 is 12 amino acids. CDR3 sequence: CASSEMDGSYTF. The DNA of the CDR3 is TGTGCCAGCAGCGAAATGGACGGTAGCTACACCTTC.

The V call is TRBV27, the J call TRBJ2-3, with no clear D. Germline V lookup: CDR1 MNHEY, CDR2 SMNVEV (reference sequence). V was pared by 6 bases and J by 2 bases, with 9 bases between. The CDR3 is 13 amino acids. CDR3 in DNA: TGTGCCAGCAGGGACGGAAACACAGATACGCAGTATTTT. This codes for CASRDGNTDTQYF.

The CDR3 DNA follows: TGTGCCAGCAGCTCGGGGCTTCAAGTGAGCGCAGATACGCAGTATTTT. It translates to CASSSGLQVSADTQYF. The V call is TRBV5-5, the J call TRBJ2-3; possibly TRBD1 or TRBD2 for D (5 bases each). This CDR3 has 16 residues. V was cut by 3 bases and J by 4 bases, with 18 bases left in between. CDR1 and CDR2 from the germline V gene are SGHKS and YYEKEE (reference sequence).

This clonotype was picked up one time. The chain recombines TRBV4-3 with TRBJ2-1; TRBD2 agrees at 9 bases. Germline V CDR1 and CDR2: LGHNA, YSLEER. V lost 0 bases to trimming and J lost 7 bases; unmatched junction nucleotides: 13. The CDR3 runs 18 residues. The CDR3 region is CASSQEAATSGGTNEQFF. In DNA, the CDR3 is TGCGCCAGCAGCCAAGAGGCAGCGACTAGCGGAGGGACAAATGAGCAGTTCTTC.

This clonotype was found a few times. V gene TRBV5-1 combines with J gene TRBJ1-6; D remains unclear. The germline V gene has CDR1 SGHRS and CDR2 YFSETQ. This CDR3 has 15 residues. Trimming took 0 bases from V and 5 from J, leaving 9 bases between them. The CDR3 loop reads CASSLDGLDNSPLHF. The CDR3 bases are TGCGCCAGCAGCTTGGATGGGTTGGATAATTCACCCCTCCACTTT. Full variable domain (rest looked up from reference TRBV5-1 and TRBJ1-6): KAGVTQTPRYLIKTRGQQVTLSCSPISGHRSVSWYQQTPGQGLQFLFEYFSETQRNKGNFPGRFSGRQFSNSRSEMNVSTLELGDSALYLCASSLDGLDNSPLHFGNGTRLTVT.

In this sample, this clonotype turned up a few times. The genes are TRBV2 and TRBJ1-2; D is unclear. Germline V gives CDR1 SNHLY, CDR2 FYNNEI. Trimming removed 8 bases at V and 3 bases at J, with 10 bases between. The CDR3 extends over 12 amino acids. Here the CDR3 reads CASVGSDYGYTF. The CDR3 region has the DNA TGTGCCAGCGTTGGATCGGACTATGGCTACACCTTC.

V and J are TRBV7-8 and TRBJ1-5; no clear D. Trimming stripped 1 base from V and 0 bases from J, with 10 bases between. This CDR3 contains 16 residues. Germline V gene sequence: CDR1 SGHVS, CDR2 FQNEAQ. The CDR3 nucleotides are TGTGCCAGCAGCTTAGAGGGAGTGGGTAGCAATCAGCCCCAGCATTTT. This codes for CASSLEGVGSNQPQHF.

V is TRBV21-1 and J is TRBJ2-7; TRBD1 is the table's D call, not checked against the DNA. TRBV21-1 is classified as a pseudogene. The CDR3 contains 17 residues. The CDR3 loop reads CASSKGESGALTYEQYV. DNA for the CDR3: TGTGCCAGCAGCAAAGGGGAAAGCGGGGCCTTGACCTACGAGCAGTACGTC.

In this sample, this clonotype turned up a few times. The CDR3 protein is CASSIVVRGSEAFF. In DNA, the CDR3 is TGTGCCAGTAGTATAGTTGTCAGGGGGAGTGAAGCTTTCTTT. This chain uses TRBV19 with TRBJ1-1; 7 nucleotides line up with TRBD1. Germline CDR1 LNHDA, CDR2 SQIVND (reference sequence). The junction had 6 bases not matched to a gene; V was cut back by 1 base and J by 7 bases. This CDR3 has 14 amino acids.